Listed below are T cell receptor beta chains from one sample, sequenced in a study of blood T cell repertoires in COVID-19. Clones were sequenced by immunoSEQ multiplex PCR, and TCRdb holds only the in-frame ones, with some missing. The sample consists of approximately 210,000 clones, around 92% of them appearing once. The sequenced sample was peripheral blood. The receptor set was obtained from a young man with acute or convalescent COVID-19. Both conserved end residues are part of each CDR3. D genes are given only for firm matches. Expanded clones get a size class; other rows say once, few or many, or leave the size out.

V: TRBV7-8
size: -
D: -
J: TRBJ1-4
CDR3: CASSLSVMANEKLFF
DNA: TGTGCCAGCAGCTTATCGGTGATGGCTAATGAAAAACTGTTTTTT

V: TRBV11-2
size: -
D: TRBD2
J: TRBJ2-1
CDR3: CASSQIPSGIYNEQFF
DNA: TGTGCCAGCAGCCAAATTCCGAGCGGGATCTACAATGAGCAGTTCTTC

V: TRBV19
size: -
D: TRBD1
J: TRBJ1-5
CDR3: CASRTGQRNQPQHF
DNA: TGTGCCAGTAGGACAGGGCAGCGCAATCAGCCCCAGCATTTT

V: TRBV5-5
size: -
D: -
J: TRBJ2-1
CDR3: CASSPGQSWDEQFF
DNA: TGTGCCAGCAGCCCGGGACAAAGTTGGGATGAGCAGTTCTTC

V: TRBV2
size: -
D: -
J: TRBJ1-1
CDR3: CASTQGRNTEAFF
DNA: TGTGCCAGCACCCAGGGCCGGAACACTGAAGCTTTCTTT

V: TRBV7-9
size: -
D: -
J: TRBJ2-5
CDR3: CASSVSGSTETQYF
DNA: TGTGCCAGCAGCGTTAGCGGCTCAACAGAGACCCAGTACTTC

V: TRBV4-1
size: -
D: TRBD1
J: TRBJ2-2
CDR3: CASSQAGQANTGELFF
DNA: TGCGCCAGCAGCCAAGCGGGACAGGCGAACACCGGGGAGCTGTTTTTT

V: TRBV5-1
size: -
D: TRBD2
J: TRBJ2-2
CDR3: CASSLGDTGGGTGELFF
DNA: TGCGCCAGCAGCTTAGGGGACACCGGCGGGGGGACCGGGGAGCTGTTTTTT

V: TRBV5-5
size: -
D: -
J: TRBJ2-2
CDR3: CASSGGRVSTGELFF
DNA: TGTGCCAGCAGTGGAGGAAGGGTTAGCACCGGGGAGCTGTTTTTT

V: TRBV6-5
size: -
D: -
J: TRBJ2-7
CDR3: CASSMQAFSYEQYF
DNA: TGTGCCAGCAGCATGCAGGCCTTCTCCTACGAGCAGTACTTC

V: TRBV5-1
size: -
D: -
J: TRBJ2-7
CDR3: CASSSQLAYEQYF
DNA: TGCGCCAGCAGCTCGCAGTTGGCCTACGAGCAGTACTTC

V: TRBV27
size: -
D: TRBD1
J: TRBJ1-5
CDR3: CASRPRQGSNQPQHF
DNA: TGTGCCAGCAGGCCCCGACAGGGGAGCAATCAGCCCCAGCATTTT

V: TRBV3-1/TRBV3-2
size: once
D: TRBD2
J: TRBJ2-1
CDR3: CASTGLAGGRNEQFF
DNA: TGTGCCAGCACAGGACTAGCGGGGGGTAGGAATGAGCAGTTCTTC

V: TRBV5-1
size: -
D: TRBD2
J: TRBJ2-3
CDR3: CASSLSSSGTDTQYF
DNA: TGCGCCAGCAGCTTGTCTTCTAGCGGGACAGATACGCAGTATTTT

V: TRBV5-1
size: -
D: TRBD1
J: TRBJ2-7
CDR3: CASSLAMGQAYEQYF
DNA: TGCGCCAGCAGCTTGGCCATGGGACAGGCCTACGAGCAGTACTTC

V: TRBV5-1
size: -
D: TRBD1
J: TRBJ2-1
CDR3: CASSLGQGRLNEQFF
DNA: TGCGCCAGCAGCTTGGGACAGGGGCGTCTCAATGAGCAGTTCTTC

V: TRBV6-1
size: -
D: -
J: TRBJ1-6
CDR3: CASSEAVGAASPLHF
DNA: TGTGCCAGCAGTGAAGCTGTAGGGGCCGCTTCACCCCTCCACTTT

V: TRBV5-5
size: -
D: TRBD1
J: TRBJ1-4
CDR3: CASSTGTVGAREKLFF
DNA: TGTGCCAGCAGCACCGGGACAGTAGGCGCTCGTGAAAAACTGTTTTTT

V: TRBV6-5
size: -
D: -
J: TRBJ1-5
CDR3: CASSPAIAGRQPQHF
DNA: TGTGCCAGCAGTCCAGCAATAGCAGGGCGGCAGCCCCAGCATTTT

V: TRBV2
size: -
D: -
J: TRBJ2-3
CDR3: CATAREDTQYF
DNA: TGTGCCACCGCGCGGGAAGATACGCAGTATTTT

V: TRBV5-6
size: -
D: -
J: TRBJ2-7
CDR3: CASSPTTSRSYEQYF
DNA: TGTGCCAGCAGCCCTACGACTAGTCGATCCTACGAGCAGTACTTC

V: TRBV30
size: -
D: -
J: TRBJ2-7
CDR3: CAWSPSREQYF
DNA: TGTGCCTGGAGTCCATCGAGGGAGCAGTACTTC

V: TRBV7-9
size: -
D: -
J: TRBJ1-1
CDR3: CASSLGSTEAFF
DNA: TGTGCCAGCAGCCTAGGGAGCACTGAAGCTTTCTTT

V: TRBV5-1
size: few
D: -
J: TRBJ1-2
CDR3: CASTGDYGYTF
DNA: TGCGCCAGCACCGGGGATTATGGCTACACCTTC

V: TRBV5-1
size: -
D: -
J: TRBJ1-5
CDR3: CASSLAGVNNQPQHF
DNA: TGCGCCAGCAGCTTGGCGGGGGTTAACAATCAGCCCCAGCATTTT

V: TRBV19
size: -
D: TRBD2
J: TRBJ2-7
CDR3: CASSIGTSWVYEQYF
DNA: TGTGCCAGTAGTATTGGGACTAGTTGGGTCTACGAGCAGTACTTC

V: TRBV7-6
size: -
D: TRBD1
J: TRBJ2-5
CDR3: CASSPAPGWTGDIQTQYF
DNA: TGTGCCAGCAGCCCAGCCCCGGGTTGGACAGGGGATATACAGACCCAGTACTTC

V: TRBV5-1
size: -
D: TRBD2
J: TRBJ2-5
CDR3: CASSFRDGRAGETQYF
DNA: TGCGCCAGCAGCTTTAGGGACGGGAGGGCCGGAGAGACCCAGTACTTC

V: TRBV21-1
size: -
D: -
J: TRBJ1-6
CDR3: CASSGPGGFALHF
DNA: TGTGCCAGCAGCGGTCCAGGGGGCTTCGCCCTCCACTTT

V: TRBV2
size: -
D: -
J: TRBJ2-5
CDR3: CASRPTGERTQYF
DNA: TGTGCCAGCAGACCTACAGGAGAAAGAACCCAGTACTTC

V: TRBV27
size: -
D: TRBD1
J: TRBJ2-1
CDR3: CASSLRTGGENNEQFF
DNA: TGTGCCAGCAGTTTAAGGACAGGGGGCGAGAACAATGAGCAGTTCTTC

V: TRBV3-1/TRBV3-2
size: -
D: -
J: TRBJ2-1
CDR3: CASSRLSMTGAYNEQFF
DNA: TGTGCCAGCAGCCGATTAAGCATGACTGGCGCCTACAATGAGCAGTTCTTC

V: TRBV5-1
size: -
D: TRBD2
J: TRBJ2-1
CDR3: CASSPGGDVSANEQFF
DNA: TGCGCCAGCAGCCCTGGGGGGGATGTCTCCGCCAATGAGCAGTTCTTC

V: TRBV6-1
size: -
D: -
J: TRBJ1-6
CDR3: CASSESTGYESPLHF
DNA: TGTGCCAGCAGTGAATCTACAGGGTATGAATCACCCCTCCACTTT

V: TRBV28
size: -
D: TRBD1
J: TRBJ1-5
CDR3: CASSLYGTGGRNQPQHF
DNA: TGTGCCAGCAGTTTATATGGGACAGGGGGCAGGAATCAGCCCCAGCATTTT

V: TRBV9
size: -
D: -
J: TRBJ2-7
CDR3: CASSVGTASGREQYF
DNA: TGTGCCAGCAGCGTAGGGACAGCCTCTGGAAGGGAGCAGTACTTC

V: TRBV18
size: -
D: -
J: TRBJ1-3
CDR3: CASSPNSPGGNTIYF
DNA: TGTGCCAGCTCACCGAATTCCCCCGGTGGAAACACCATATATTTT

V: TRBV27
size: -
D: -
J: TRBJ2-1
CDR3: CASSQTGREQFF
DNA: TGTGCCAGCAGTCAGACTGGGAGAGAGCAGTTCTTC

V: TRBV5-1
size: -
D: -
J: TRBJ1-2
CDR3: CASSPRGGQGYGYTF
DNA: TGCGCCAGCAGCCCTCGGGGGGGGCAAGGCTATGGCTACACCTTC

V: TRBV9
size: -
D: TRBD2
J: TRBJ2-1
CDR3: CASSVPGLAGLGEQFF
DNA: TGTGCCAGCAGCGTACCGGGACTAGCGGGATTGGGTGAGCAGTTCTTC

V: TRBV7-9
size: -
D: TRBD2
J: TRBJ2-2
CDR3: CASRPRGVADTGELFF
DNA: TGTGCCAGCAGACCCCGGGGGGTAGCGGACACCGGGGAGCTGTTTTTT

V: TRBV4-1
size: -
D: TRBD2
J: TRBJ2-3
CDR3: CASSQSGLAGNADTQYF
DNA: TGCGCCAGCAGCCAATCGGGACTAGCGGGTAACGCAGATACGCAGTATTTT

V: TRBV7-9
size: -
D: -
J: TRBJ2-2
CDR3: CASSLVDTGELFF
DNA: TGTGCCAGCAGCTTAGTCGACACCGGGGAGCTGTTTTTT

V: TRBV7-6
size: once
D: TRBD1
J: TRBJ2-7
CDR3: CASSLANRGLAEQYF
DNA: TGTGCCAGCAGCTTGGCCAACAGGGGGCTCGCCGAGCAGTACTTC